The 21 T cell receptor beta chains below all came from one sample that was sequenced in a study of T-cell memory formation after mild COVID-19. Using its own MiXCR run on the 5' RACE reads, TCRdb lists one record per CDR3 protein. The profile shows about 290,000 distinct CDR3 sequences, about a sixth of them singletons. Source material: PBMCs or a T cell subset sorted from them (not recorded which). Receptor source: a young man who had mild COVID-19 (a few samples of this study predate the infection). Cell type and time point are not known.

This clonotype was seen many times. J is TRBJ1-2 and V is TRBV29-1; 7 bases line up with TRBD1. Germline CDR1 and CDR2: SQVTM and ANQGSEA. CDR3 length: 15 amino acids. Unmatched junction bases numbered 11, after V lost 7 bases and J lost 0 bases. CDR3 protein: CSAVGTDSTNYGYTF. Written as DNA, the CDR3 is TGCAGCGCCGTCGGGACAGACAGTACTAACTATGGCTACACCTTC.

The chain uses TRBV4-1 and TRBJ1-1; D is unresolved. CDR1 and CDR2 from the germline V gene are MGHRA and YSYEKL. The CDR3 spans 12 residues. V shed 6 bases and J shed 8 bases, with 13 bases lying between them. The CDR3 sequence: CASRQVGNEAFF. In DNA form, the CDR3 reads TGCGCCAGCAGGCAGGTCGGAAACGAAGCTTTCTTT.

This clonotype has at least ten counts. The chain uses TRBV7-9 and TRBJ1-1, with D uncertain. V lost 1 base to trimming and J lost 4 bases, with 7 bases between them. Germline V gene sequence: CDR1 SEHNR, CDR2 FQNEAQ (reference sequence). The CDR3 totals 13 residues. The CDR3 region has the DNA TGTGCCAGCAGCTTAGAAGGAGGCACTGAAGCTTTCTTT. It yields the protein CASSLEGGTEAFF.

Many counts were recorded for this clonotype. The chain couples TRBV5-1 to TRBJ2-7; 11 bases agree with TRBD2. V lost 4 bases and J lost 3; bases outside the gene matches: 6. The CDR3 loop spans 15 amino acids. Germline assignment: CDR1 SGHRS and CDR2 YFSETQ. Written as DNA, the CDR3 is TGCGCCAGCAGCCCGGGACTAGCGGATTACTACGAGCAGTACTTC. It codes for CASSPGLADYYEQYF.

The chain uses TRBV9 and TRBJ2-5; D call uncertain. V was cut by 0 bases and J by 1 base, with 13 bases left in between. Per germline, CDR1 SGDLS and CDR2 YYNGEE. This CDR3 spans 16 amino acids. CDR3 amino acids: CASSVGGSPAQETQYF. CDR3 sequence (DNA): TGTGCCAGCAGCGTAGGAGGATCTCCGGCCCAAGAGACCCAGTACTTC.

J is TRBJ2-1 and V is TRBV6-5; 9 bases fit TRBD1. Unmatched junction bases numbered 5, after V lost 2 bases and J lost 12 bases. This CDR3 is built from 13 residues. Germline V gene lookup returns CDR1 MNHEY and CDR2 SVGAGI. This chain's CDR3 is CASSYATGGAQFF. DNA of the CDR3: TGTGCCAGCAGTTACGCAACAGGGGGCGCGCAGTTCTTC.

This clonotype was recorded a few times. J is TRBJ1-2 and V is TRBV6-2 or TRBV6-3, with 7 bases that match TRBD1. Looked up from germline, CDR1 is MNHEY and CDR2 is SVGEGT. V shed 6 bases, J shed 6 bases, and the junction held 10 bases outside the gene matches. This CDR3 contains 14 residues. DNA of the CDR3: TGTGCCAGCAGGCGACAGGGCCCCTTTGATGGCTACACCTTC. It is translated as CASRRQGPFDGYTF.

This clonotype was picked up a small number of times. This chain links TRBV6-2 or TRBV6-3 with TRBJ1-5; D call uncertain. The CDR3 loop spans 15 amino acids. V lost 3 bases, J lost 6 bases, and 15 bases lay in between. The germline V gene encodes CDR1 MNHEY and CDR2 SVGEGT. As DNA, the CDR3 is TGTGCCAGCAGTTATACAAAAACGTCGGGTCAGCCCCAGCATTTT. Protein sequence: CASSYTKTSGQPQHF.

The rearrangement uses TRBV6-5 and TRBJ1-2, with D perhaps TRBD1 (6 bases). The CDR3 is 16 amino acids. Looked up from germline, CDR1 is MNHEY and CDR2 is SVGAGI. V was pared by 2 bases and J by 0 bases, with 13 bases between. The CDR3 reads CASSYIGRGANYGYTF. In DNA form, the CDR3 reads TGTGCCAGCAGTTACATCGGCAGGGGAGCTAACTATGGCTACACCTTC.

This clonotype was detected only a few times. The J gene is TRBJ1-4, the V gene TRBV28, with no clear D. Germline CDR1 is MDHEN and CDR2 is SYDVKM. This CDR3 contains 13 residues. V was cut by 4 bases and J by 3 bases, with 6 bases left in between. CDR3 in DNA: TGTGCCAGCAGTTCTCGAGCTAATGAAAAACTGTTTTTT. Amino acid sequence: CASSSRANEKLFF.

This clonotype showed up many times. For the CDR3, the DNA is TGTGCCAGCAGTTTAGCCAGGGAGGGAAACATTCAGTACTTC. Translated: CASSLAREGNIQYF. The chain is built from TRBV12-3 or TRBV12-4 and TRBJ2-4; 7 bases fit TRBD2. The CDR3 is made up of 14 amino acids. V was pared by 0 bases and J by 6 bases, with 2 bases of the junction left unmatched.

This clonotype has a handful of counts. This sequence joins TRBV24-1 and TRBJ1-1; 10 nucleotides line up with TRBD1. The CDR3 loop spans 13 amino acids. Germline CDR1 and CDR2: KGHDR and SFDVKD. Trimming at V came to 5 bases and at J to 5 bases, leaving 1 base not matched to a gene. CDR3 sequence: CATSGGQGTEAFF. The DNA for the CDR3 is TGTGCCACCAGTGGGGGACAGGGGACTGAAGCTTTCTTT.

At least ten counts were recorded for this clonotype. The V gene is TRBV7-8, the J gene TRBJ2-1; TRBD1 or TRBD2 may be the D gene (5 bases each). CDR1 and CDR2 (germline): SGHVS, FQNEAQ. Trimming shortened V by 5 bases and J by 5 bases, and 10 bases separated the two germline ends. The CDR3 is made up of 13 amino acids. The CDR3 nucleotides read TGTGCCAGCAGCCCGGGACGTAACAATGAGCAGTTCTTC. Its protein product is CASSPGRNNEQFF.

Only a few counts were recorded for this clonotype. The chain carries TRBV7-2 and TRBJ1-5; D remains unclear. The CDR3 sequence is 13 residues long. Germline V gene data show CDR1 as SGHTA and CDR2 as FQGNSA. Trimming took off 0 bases at V and 6 bases at J, with 6 bases between the two ends. CDR3: CASSLAPVQPQHF. CDR3 DNA: TGTGCCAGCAGCTTAGCGCCTGTTCAGCCCCAGCATTTT.

This chain links TRBV7-9 with TRBJ1-2; D unclear. Germline V lookup: CDR1 SEHNR, CDR2 FQNEAQ (reference sequence). This CDR3 comprises 16 residues. V lost 1 base, J lost 0 bases, and 12 bases lay in between. The CDR3 spells CASSLVWAESNYGYTF. DNA for the CDR3: TGTGCCAGCAGCTTAGTATGGGCAGAATCTAACTATGGCTACACCTTC.

This clonotype was observed a handful of times. CDR3: CASSYGSISRQYF. The DNA of the CDR3 is TGTGCCAGCAGTTACGGAAGCATCAGTCGGCAGTACTTC. The rearrangement joins TRBV6-5 to TRBJ2-7; D is undetermined. This CDR3 has 13 residues. Germline CDR1 MNHEY, CDR2 SVGAGI. The V and J ends lost 2 bases and 9 bases respectively, with 14 bases between them.

The rearrangement uses TRBV28 and TRBJ1-6; TRBD1 agrees at 7 bases. In germline, CDR1 is MDHEN, CDR2 SYDVKM. CDR3 length equals 14 residues. J lost 10 bases, V lost 5 bases, and 8 bases had no gene match. The CDR3 sequence: CASSPGDSFSPLHF. The CDR3 DNA is TGTGCCAGCAGTCCCGGGGACAGTTTCTCACCCCTCCACTTT.

V and J are TRBV13 and TRBJ2-3; no firm D call. The CDR3 runs to 15 residues. V was cut by 5 bases and J by 4 bases, with 16 bases left in between. CDR1 and CDR2 from the germline V gene are PRHDT and FYEKMQ (reference sequence). This CDR3 reads CASSRPQVRADTQYF. CDR3 DNA: TGTGCCAGCAGCCGCCCGCAGGTTCGGGCAGATACGCAGTATTTT.

This clonotype was recorded a few times. The chain carries TRBV7-9 and TRBJ2-2, with 8 positions matching TRBD1. The junction had 9 bases not matched to a gene; V was cut back by 5 bases and J by 4 bases. CDR1 is SEHNR, CDR2 FQNEAQ, per germline (reference sequence). CDR3 size: 16 residues. The CDR3 bases are TGTGCCAGCAGCATAGTCCGGACAGGGACCACCGGGGAGCTGTTTTTT. Residues: CASSIVRTGTTGELFF.

This clonotype has just a few counts. The genes are TRBV6-5 and TRBJ1-2; 7 bases fit TRBD1. CDR3 length: 13 residues. The V gene end was trimmed by 10 bases and the J gene end by 4 bases; junction bases not matched to a gene: 9. The germline CDR1 and CDR2 sequences are MNHEY and SVGAGI. The CDR3 reads CATRGYVGYGYTF. The CDR3 DNA reads TGTGCCACCAGGGGGTATGTGGGCTATGGCTACACCTTC.

This sequence joins TRBV5-1 and TRBJ2-3; possible D gene TRBD2, 5 bases. Deletions cut 3 bases from V and 6 bases from J, with 17 bases between. The CDR3 is 15 residues long. CDR1 and CDR2 (germline): SGHRS, YFSETQ. The CDR3 reads CASSSTLARADTQYF. The CDR3 DNA reads as TGCGCCAGCAGCTCAACCCTAGCAAGGGCGGATACGCAGTATTTT.